The 3 T cell receptor beta chains given below trace back to one sample, sequenced in a study of PD-1 blockade in classical Hodgkin lymphoma (dated by TCRdb to the early 2020s). The intended sense of this specimen's time point label: cycle 4 day 1 (C4D1), after 6 weeks of nivolumab. Relapse after autologous stem cell transplantation had occurred in all trial patients, and cohorts A, B and C were distinguished by prior brentuximab vedotin exposure. The receptor library was made with the immunoSEQ multiplex PCR assay. TCRdb mirrors the immuneACCESS table, restricted to in-frame sequences. Some clones are absent from its copies; in checked studies, under half trace to an unresolved V gene, and the reason for the others is unknown. Present in this sample are fewer than 45,000 clones, roughly two thirds of which were seen just once. The ten largest clonotypes hold 2.5% to 3.5% of the sample. The sample here was peripheral blood mononuclear cells (PBMCs), taken before the fourth cycle of nivolumab. The source of these receptors is a human donor with classical Hodgkin lymphoma.

The rearrangement uses TRBV29-1 and TRBJ2-3; perhaps TRBD2 as D (6 bases). In germline, CDR1 is SQVTM, CDR2 ANQGSEA. This CDR3 comprises 17 residues. Trimming removed 5 bases from V and 0 bases from J, with 21 bases in between. This CDR3 reads CSVSWGVGGLSTDTQYF. In nucleotides, the CDR3 is TGCAGCGTTTCGTGGGGGGTTGGCGGGCTAAGCACAGATACGCAGTATTTT.

The chain joins TRBV5-1 to TRBJ1-2; TRBD1 might be the D (5 bases). The V and J ends lost 8 bases and 4 bases respectively, with 18 bases between them. Germline CDR1 reads SGHRS; CDR2 reads YFSETQ. This CDR3 has 14 amino acids. DNA for the CDR3: TGCGCCAGTAGAGCAGTTGGGGACTCCTATGGCTACACCTTC. Residues: CASRAVGDSYGYTF.

The rearrangement links TRBV18 to TRBJ1-1; D may be TRBD1 (5 bases). V was pared by 6 bases and J by 1 base, with 15 bases between. CDR3 length equals 15 residues. Germline V CDR1 and CDR2: KGHSH, LQKENI. The CDR3 coding sequence is TGTGCCAGCTCCTTCCAGACAGCAAGGAACACTGAAGCTTTCTTT. Translation gives CASSFQTARNTEAFF.